The 25 T cell receptor beta chains listed next were all sequenced from one sample in a study of blood T cell repertoires in COVID-19 (TCRdb year 2020). The library relied on the immunoSEQ multiplex PCR assay. TCRdb re-hosts the immuneACCESS table, in-frame sequences only. Its copies lack some clones; in the studies checked, an unresolved V gene accounts for under half of them, and the cause for the rest is not known. The sample has around 270,000 clones on record, approximately 88% of them singletons. Around 3.2% of the sample rests with the top ten. The sample was PBMCs or T cells enriched from blood (not recorded which). The receptors were gathered from a woman between 40 and 55 years old who had been exposed to COVID-19.

The gene calls are TRBV14 and TRBJ2-1; 8 bases are a match to TRBD2. The V gene end was trimmed by 0 bases and the J gene end by 3 bases; junction bases not matched to a gene: 10. This CDR3 has 18 amino acids. Germline V gene lookup returns CDR1 SGHDN and CDR2 FVKESK. CDR3: CASSQEGRREGNYNEQFF. The DNA for the CDR3 is TGTGCCAGCAGCCAAGAGGGTCGACGGGAGGGAAACTACAATGAGCAGTTCTTC. Full variable domain (rest looked up from reference TRBV14 and TRBJ2-1): EAGVTQFPSHSVIEKGQTVTLRCDPISGHDNLYWYRRVMGKEIKFLLHFVKESKQDESGMPNNRFLAERTGGTYSTLKVQPAELEDSGVYFCASSQEGRREGNYNEQFFGPGTRLTVL.

The J gene is TRBJ1-5, the V gene TRBV19, with D possibly matching TRBD1 (6 bases). V shed 6 bases and J shed 0 bases, with 24 bases lying between them. The length of the CDR3 is 19 residues. Germline assignment: CDR1 LNHDA and CDR2 SQIVND (reference sequence). CDR3 coding DNA: TGTGCCAGTAGCCCCAAGGGGAAGGTAGGGGGATATAGCAATCAGCCCCAGCATTTT. The encoded protein is CASSPKGKVGGYSNQPQHF. Full variable domain (outside the CDR3, taken from reference TRBV19 and TRBJ1-5): DGGITQSPKYLFRKEGQNVTLSCEQNLNHDAMYWYRQDPGQGLRLIYYSQIVNDFQKGDIAEGYSVSREKKESFPLTVTSAQKNPTAFYLCASSPKGKVGGYSNQPQHFGDGTRLSIL.

J is TRBJ1-3 and V is TRBV2; D ambiguous. Deletions cut 6 bases from V and 3 bases from J, with 12 bases between. The CDR3 has 14 residues. Germline CDR1 and CDR2: SNHLY and FYNNEI. CDR3 in DNA: TGTGCCAGCAGGGAGCGGACTGGTGGAAACACCATATATTTT. It is translated as CASRERTGGNTIYF.

The V gene is TRBV29-1, the J gene TRBJ1-1; D is perhaps TRBD1 (6 bases). V lost 6 bases and J lost 3, with 14 bases in between. The CDR3 sequence is 13 residues long. CDR1 is SQVTM and CDR2 is ANQGSEA in the germline V gene. The CDR3, as DNA: TGCAGCGTCTTACAGGGCCTATACACTGAAGCTTTCTTT. Protein: CSVLQGLYTEAFF.

The chain uses TRBV27 and TRBJ1-2, with D unresolved. There are 15 residues in the CDR3. The V end was cut by 3 bases, the J end by 0 bases, with 11 bases between. Germline V gene sequence: CDR1 MNHEY, CDR2 SMNVEV (reference sequence). The CDR3 bases are TGTGCCAGCAGTTTCGGAACAGAAACTAACTATGGCTACACCTTC. Its translation is CASSFGTETNYGYTF.

This chain links TRBV7-3 with TRBJ2-2; tentative D call: TRBD2 (6 bases). CDR3 length: 14 residues. Trimming stripped 2 bases from V and 4 bases from J, with 8 bases between. CDR1 and CDR2 from the germline V gene are SGHTA and FQGTGA. The CDR3 region is CASSLVAATGELFF. CDR3 nucleotides: TGTGCCAGCAGCTTAGTAGCGGCCACCGGGGAGCTGTTTTTT.

The chain recombines TRBV4-1 with TRBJ1-2, with TRBD1 matching 8 bases. Trimming cost V 0 bases and J 6 bases; bases outside gene matches: 9. Germline CDR1 is MGHRA and CDR2 is YSYEKL. There are 16 residues in the CDR3. The CDR3 sequence is CASSQDPGQGVDGYTF. CDR3 coding DNA: TGCGCCAGCAGCCAAGATCCAGGACAGGGTGTTGATGGCTACACCTTC.

Written as DNA, the CDR3 is TGTGCCAGCAGCTTAACCGCCTCGAGGGGGGGGGCAGATACGCAGTATTTT. Amino acids: CASSLTASRGGADTQYF. This chain connects TRBV7-3 to TRBJ2-3, with D perhaps matching TRBD2 (7 bases). Trimming pared 0 bases from V and 4 bases from J, leaving 17 bases between. The CDR3 is 17 residues long. Germline V lookup: CDR1 SGHTA, CDR2 FQGTGA. The full variable domain, with the rest looked up from reference TRBV7-3 and TRBJ2-3, is GAGVSQTPSNKVTEKGKYVELRCDPISGHTALYWYRQSLGQGPEFLIYFQGTGAADDSGLPNDRFFAVRPEGSVSTLKIQRTERGDSAVYLCASSLTASRGGADTQYFGPGTRLTVL.

This chain connects TRBV10-3 to TRBJ2-1; 7 nucleotides match TRBD1. The CDR3 contains 17 residues. Looked up from germline, CDR1 is ENHRY and CDR2 is SYGVKD. Trimming removed 0 bases from V and 6 bases from J; junction bases left unmatched: 11. CDR3 nucleotides: TGTGCCATCAGTGAGTCGATTGGAGGACAGGCCGGCAATGAGCAGTTCTTC. Amino acid sequence: CAISESIGGQAGNEQFF.

The chain recombines TRBV18 with TRBJ2-3, with D perhaps matching TRBD2 (5 bases). The germline CDR1 and CDR2 sequences are KGHSH and LQKENI. This CDR3 contains 12 residues. Trimming left V 4 bases short and J 5 bases short, with 7 bases between. The CDR3 is CASSRTGDTQYF. The CDR3 bases are TGTGCCAGCTCACGGACTGGAGATACGCAGTATTTT.

This chain uses TRBV30 with TRBJ1-2, with no clear D. From germline, CDR1 is GTSNPN and CDR2 SVGIG (reference sequence). V was cut by 2 bases and J by 2 bases, with 15 bases left in between. The CDR3 spans 15 residues. CDR3 coding DNA: TGTGCCTGGAGTAATAGACTGGCGCCCAACTATGGCTACACCTTC. It codes for CAWSNRLAPNYGYTF.

The J gene is TRBJ1-4, the V gene TRBV4-3, with unresolved D. V was shortened by 0 bases and J by 2 bases, with 7 bases between the two germline ends. This CDR3 has 15 amino acids. Per the germline V gene, CDR1 is LGHNA and CDR2 is YSLEER. The CDR3 DNA reads as TGCGCCAGCAGCCAAGAATCCGGGACTAATGAAAAACTGTTTTTT. Translating gives CASSQESGTNEKLFF.

As concerns this clone: An end of the junction differs from the germline gene, which may be a read error. The chain uses TRBV5-1 and TRBJ2-2; 7 bases line up with TRBD2. The germline CDR1 and CDR2 sequences are SGHRS and YFSETQ. CDR3 length equals 18 residues. This CDR3 reads CASSLTSVRVGGRGELFF. The CDR3 bases are TGTGCCAGCAGCTTGACGTCGGTTCGGGTAGGCGGGAGAGGGGAGCTGTTTTTT.

The chain carries TRBV27 and TRBJ2-2; D gene unclear. The CDR3 runs 14 residues. Germline CDR1 and CDR2: MNHEY and SMNVEV (reference sequence). The V gene lost 5 bases and the J gene lost 5 bases, with 12 bases spanning the gap. CDR3 sequence (DNA): TGTGCCAGCAGTCCAAACCCAGGTACCGGGGAGCTGTTTTTT. This sequence encodes CASSPNPGTGELFF.

The rearrangement joins TRBV3-1 (or the pseudogene TRBV3-2) to TRBJ2-3, with 8 bases that match TRBD2. This CDR3 has 20 amino acids. Per germline, CDR1 LGHDT and CDR2 YNNKEL (reference sequence). V was pared by 0 bases and J by 0 bases, with 14 bases of the junction left unmatched. CDR3 loop: CASSQDLRVFAGGSTDTQYF. The CDR3 DNA reads as TGTGCCAGCAGCCAAGATCTTCGAGTATTTGCGGGAGGTAGCACAGATACGCAGTATTTT.

The chain couples TRBV6-2 or TRBV6-3 to TRBJ2-7; 8 nucleotides match TRBD1. V trimming: 5 bases; J trimming: 1 base; junction bases outside the gene matches: 7. This CDR3 contains 15 residues. The germline V gene has CDR1 MNHEY and CDR2 SVGEGT. The DNA of the CDR3 is TGTGCCAGCAGTGACACAGGGGGAATTTCCTACGAGCAGTACTTC. As protein: CASSDTGGISYEQYF.

This clone came up once. This sequence joins TRBV19 and TRBJ1-1, with unresolved D. Germline assignment: CDR1 LNHDA and CDR2 SQIVND (reference sequence). CDR3 size: 15 residues. The V end was cut by 3 bases, the J end by 3 bases, with 14 bases between. Written as DNA, the CDR3 is TGTGCCAGTAGTATCGCAACCAGTATCCACACTGAAGCTTTCTTT. It is translated as CASSIATSIHTEAFF. The whole variable domain, remainder taken from reference TRBV19 and TRBJ1-1, is DGGITQSPKYLFRKEGQNVTLSCEQNLNHDAMYWYRQDPGQGLRLIYYSQIVNDFQKGDIAEGYSVSREKKESFPLTVTSAQKNPTAFYLCASSIATSIHTEAFFGQGTRLTVV.

The chain couples TRBV27 to TRBJ1-2; D is ambiguous. This CDR3 is built from 11 residues. V was clipped by 7 bases and J by 3 bases, with 6 bases between them. Germline values: CDR1 MNHEY, CDR2 SMNVEV (reference sequence). The CDR3 DNA reads as TGTGCCAGCAAAACAGACTATGGCTACACCTTC. Translation gives CASKTDYGYTF.

The chain carries TRBV10-1 and TRBJ2-2, with D possibly matching TRBD2 (6 bases). Between the trimmed V and J ends, which lost 0 bases and 0 bases, there was a span of 8 bases. The CDR3 is 16 amino acids. Germline V gene sequence: CDR1 WNHNN, CDR2 SYGVQD (reference sequence). The CDR3 loop is CASSESPGANTGELFF. The CDR3 nucleotides are TGCGCCAGCAGTGAGTCCCCGGGGGCGAACACCGGGGAGCTGTTTTTT.

The V and J genes are TRBV11-1 and TRBJ1-3; D uncertain. The V and J ends lost 1 base and 0 bases respectively, with 7 bases between them. From germline, CDR1 is SGHAT and CDR2 FQDESV (reference sequence). The CDR3 is made up of 15 amino acids. The CDR3 DNA sequence: TGTGCCAGCAGCTTAGGCGCCGTCTCTGGAAACACCATATATTTT. Translating it yields CASSLGAVSGNTIYF. Full variable domain (remainder filled in from reference TRBV11-1 and TRBJ1-3): EAEVAQSPRYKITEKSQAVAFWCDPISGHATLYWYRQILGQGPELLVQFQDESVVDDSQLPKDRFSAERLKGVDSTLKIQPAELGDSAMYLCASSLGAVSGNTIYFGEGSWLTVV.

This chain joins TRBV2 and TRBJ2-7; D may be TRBD2 (6 bases). Germline CDR1 is SNHLY and CDR2 is FYNNEI. The CDR3 runs 15 residues. V was shortened by 3 bases and J by 1 base, with 13 bases between the two germline ends. CDR3 region: CASSEIPGTSYEQYF. The CDR3 DNA follows: TGTGCCAGCAGTGAGATTCCGGGGACTTCCTACGAGCAGTACTTC.

The chain employs TRBV7-2 and TRBJ1-1, with TRBD1 matching 10 bases. The trim removed 5 bases at V and 5 bases at J, leaving 2 bases unmatched. CDR3 length: 13 residues. The germline CDR1 and CDR2 sequences are SGHTA and FQGNSA. CDR3 protein: CASSQDRGTEAFF. Written as DNA, the CDR3 is TGTGCCAGCAGCCAGGACAGGGGGACTGAAGCTTTCTTT.

J is TRBJ1-3 and V is TRBV6-1; D not resolved. Per the germline V gene, CDR1 is MNHNS and CDR2 is SASEGT. V was shortened by 1 base and J by 4 bases, with 8 bases between the two germline ends. This CDR3 is built from 14 residues. The CDR3 sequence is CASSEGHGGNTIYF. DNA for the CDR3: TGTGCCAGCAGTGAAGGTCATGGCGGAAACACCATATATTTT.

The V and J genes are TRBV3-1 (or the pseudogene TRBV3-2) and TRBJ2-3; a possible D gene is TRBD2 (5 bases). The ends were cut back, 4 bases at V and 6 bases at J, with 20 bases in the middle. Germline V gene data show CDR1 as LGHDT and CDR2 as YNNKEL (reference sequence). The CDR3 is made up of 16 amino acids. In DNA form, the CDR3 reads TGTGCCAGCAGCCCCTCTCGAAAACGGGGTTGGGATACGCAGTATTTT. Translating it yields CASSPSRKRGWDTQYF.

The chain joins TRBV7-2 to TRBJ2-3; 9 positions match TRBD2. The CDR3 covers 16 residues. Trimming took 1 base from V and 10 from J; bases not matched to a gene: 12. CDR1 is SGHTA, CDR2 FQGNSA, per germline. CDR3 protein: CASSLVAGGQSRAQYF. The CDR3 DNA reads as TGTGCCAGCAGCTTAGTGGCGGGGGGGCAATCGAGGGCGCAGTATTTT.